This entry features one TCR beta chain sequence. Sequencing templates came from extracted RNA that was reverse transcribed into cDNA. Produced via immunoSEQ multiplex PCR; TCRdb's table is partial and in-frame only. The sample records about 130,000 clones, approximately 58% being singletons. The data originate from a study of CD8+ T cells in alopecia areata. Germline lookup yields CDR1 SNHLY and CDR2 FYNNEI. Trimming cost V 8 bases and J 7 bases, with 11 bases left between them. The CDR3 sequence is 12 residues long. The gene calls are TRBV2 and TRBJ2-2; D possibly uses TRBD1 or TRBD2 (6 bases each). Here the sequenced sample was CD4+ T cells sorted from blood, taken at week 0. The source is a human donor with alopecia areata. This CDR3 reads CASGGPGGELFF. The CDR3 bases are TGTGCCAGCGGGGGGCCAGGCGGGGAGCTGTTTTTT.